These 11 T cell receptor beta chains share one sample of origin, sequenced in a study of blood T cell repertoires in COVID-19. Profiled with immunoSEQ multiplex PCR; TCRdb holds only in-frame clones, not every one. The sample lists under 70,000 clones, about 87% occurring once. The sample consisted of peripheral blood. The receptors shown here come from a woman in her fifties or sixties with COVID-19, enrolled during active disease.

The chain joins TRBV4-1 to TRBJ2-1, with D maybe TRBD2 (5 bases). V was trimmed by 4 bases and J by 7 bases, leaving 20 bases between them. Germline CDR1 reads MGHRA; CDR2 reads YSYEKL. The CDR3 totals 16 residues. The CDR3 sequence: CASSPTFSSSRNEQFF. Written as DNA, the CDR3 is TGCGCCAGCAGCCCAACCTTCTCTTCTAGCAGGAATGAGCAGTTCTTC.

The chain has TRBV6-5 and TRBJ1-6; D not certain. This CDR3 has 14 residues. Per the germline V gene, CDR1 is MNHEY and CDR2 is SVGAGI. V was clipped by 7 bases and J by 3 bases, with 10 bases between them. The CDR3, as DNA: TGTGCCAGCACCCACAGAAGCTATAATTCACCCCTCCACTTT. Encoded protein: CASTHRSYNSPLHF.

DNA of the CDR3: TGTGCCTGGGACCCGCCGGGAGATAATTCACCCCTCCACTTT. It codes for CAWDPPGDNSPLHF. V usage is TRBV30 and J usage is TRBJ1-6; D call uncertain. Germline loops: CDR1 GTSNPN, CDR2 SVGIG (reference sequence). The CDR3 spans 14 residues. The V end lost 5 bases, the J end lost 5 bases, and 13 bases lay between the germline ends.

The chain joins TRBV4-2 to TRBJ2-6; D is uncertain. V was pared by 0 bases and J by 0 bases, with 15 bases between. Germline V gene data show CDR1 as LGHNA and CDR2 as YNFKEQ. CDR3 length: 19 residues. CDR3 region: CASSQEVLVTVSGANVLTF. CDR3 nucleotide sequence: TGTGCCAGCAGCCAAGAGGTATTGGTTACAGTCTCTGGGGCCAACGTCCTGACTTTC.

This CDR3 reads CASSRGDSENEKLFF. DNA of the CDR3: TGTGCCAGCAGCAGGGGGGACAGCGAGAATGAAAAACTGTTTTTT. The chain is built from TRBV28 and TRBJ1-4, with 7 bases identical to TRBD1. Trimming at V came to 6 bases and at J to 5 bases, leaving 9 bases not matched to a gene. The CDR3 spans 15 residues. CDR1 and CDR2 (germline): MDHEN, SYDVKM.

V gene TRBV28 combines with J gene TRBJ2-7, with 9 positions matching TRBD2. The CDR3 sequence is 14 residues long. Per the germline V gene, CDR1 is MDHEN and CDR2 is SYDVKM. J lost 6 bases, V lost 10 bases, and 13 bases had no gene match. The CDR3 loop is CAIKTSGRLGEQYF. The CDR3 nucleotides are TGTGCCATAAAGACTAGCGGCCGATTGGGCGAGCAGTACTTC.

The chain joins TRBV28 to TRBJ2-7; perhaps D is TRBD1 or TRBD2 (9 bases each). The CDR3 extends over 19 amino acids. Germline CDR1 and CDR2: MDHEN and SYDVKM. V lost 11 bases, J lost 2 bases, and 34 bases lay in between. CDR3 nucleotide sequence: TGTGCCGGGCCGGGTGACCGGGACAGGGTCCAGCGGGAGGCCTACGAGCAGTACTTC. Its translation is CAGPGDRDRVQREAYEQYF.

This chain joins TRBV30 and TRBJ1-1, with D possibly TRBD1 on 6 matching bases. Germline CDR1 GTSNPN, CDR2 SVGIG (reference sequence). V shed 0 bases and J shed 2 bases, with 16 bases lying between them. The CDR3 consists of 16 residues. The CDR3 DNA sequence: TGTGCCTGGAGTGTACGGTGGCGGACAGACAACACTGAAGCTTTCTTT. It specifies CAWSVRWRTDNTEAFF.

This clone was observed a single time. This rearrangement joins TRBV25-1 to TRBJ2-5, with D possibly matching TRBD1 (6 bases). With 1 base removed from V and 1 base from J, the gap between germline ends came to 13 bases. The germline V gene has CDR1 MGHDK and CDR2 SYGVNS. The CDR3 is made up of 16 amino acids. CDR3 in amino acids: CASSEWGHSIQETQYF. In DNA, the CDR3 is TGTGCCAGCAGTGAATGGGGACACAGTATCCAAGAGACCCAGTACTTC.

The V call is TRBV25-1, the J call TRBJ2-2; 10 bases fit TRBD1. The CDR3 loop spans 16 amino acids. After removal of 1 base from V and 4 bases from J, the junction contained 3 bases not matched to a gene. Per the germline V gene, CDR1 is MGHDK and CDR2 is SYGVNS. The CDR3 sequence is CASSEWGQGPTGELFF. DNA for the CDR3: TGTGCCAGCAGTGAATGGGGACAGGGGCCCACCGGGGAGCTGTTTTTT.

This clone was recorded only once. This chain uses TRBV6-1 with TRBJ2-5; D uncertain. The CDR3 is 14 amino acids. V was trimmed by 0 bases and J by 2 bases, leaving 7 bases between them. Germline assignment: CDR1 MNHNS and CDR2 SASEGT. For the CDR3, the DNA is TGTGCCAGCAGTGAAGCTGTACAGCAAGAGACCCAGTACTTC. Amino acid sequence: CASSEAVQQETQYF.